This T cell receptor (beta chain) was profiled in a study of blood T cell repertoires in COVID-19. Looking at the study overall: The United States, Italy and Spain were the sources of the acute and convalescent COVID-19 samples. T cells, B-cell-depleted T cells, or PBMCs provided the cDNA or gDNA that served as material.

Per the authors' pipeline: Amplifying reference gene primers gave estimates of nucleated cell counts. Here immunoSEQ multiplex PCR was the method, and the copy in TCRdb shows in-frame clones only, minus some. From that table come the V and J calls and clone size; the DNA was used to work out D and trimming. The sample lists more than 300,000 clones, 85% to 90% occurring once. The CDR3 totals 13 residues. CDR1 is MNHEY and CDR2 is SMNVEV in the germline V gene (reference sequence). The junction had 8 bases not matched to a gene; V was cut back by 8 bases and J by 7 bases. The sequenced material came from peripheral blood. The chain couples TRBV27 to TRBJ1-2, with 9 bases matching TRBD1. This TCR came from a woman in her thirties or forties with COVID-19, enrolled during active disease. CDR3 amino acids: CASRDRATLGYTF. The CDR3 DNA follows: TGTGCCAGCCGGGACAGGGCCACTCTTGGCTACACCTTC.